One sample yielded the 26 T cell receptor beta chains listed below, sequenced in a study of OX40 agonist ivuxolimab in advanced cancers. TCRdb keeps only in-frame clones here, not all; method: immunoSEQ multiplex PCR. The data show fewer than 45,000 clones, about 79% seen once. The starting material was CD4+ or CD8+ T cells sorted from blood, obtained in a trial of the OX40 agonist ivuxolimab. These receptors came from an adult with an advanced solid tumor such as melanoma, head and neck, liver or kidney cancer.

V gene TRBV30 combines with J gene TRBJ2-5; D may be TRBD1 or TRBD2 (5 bases each). The CDR3 contains 16 residues. CDR1 is GTSNPN and CDR2 is SVGIG in the germline V gene (reference sequence). Between the trimmed V and J ends, which lost 4 bases and 2 bases, there was a span of 20 bases. The CDR3 protein is CAWMPGPGTAQETQYF. The CDR3 bases are TGTGCCTGGATGCCCGGTCCAGGGACGGCTCAAGAGACCCAGTACTTC.

This clone was seen a single time. V gene TRBV10-3 combines with J gene TRBJ1-1, with 8 nucleotides matching TRBD1. J was trimmed by 3 bases and V by 4 bases; bases with no gene match: 7. Germline lookup yields CDR1 ENHRY and CDR2 SYGVKD. This CDR3 is built from 15 residues. CDR3 DNA sequence: TGTGCCATCAGTGCAGGGGGCCACCGGGACACTGAAGCTTTCTTT. Its protein is CAISAGGHRDTEAFF.

The rearrangement joins TRBV6-1 to TRBJ1-1; no reliable D call. The V end was cut by 4 bases, the J end by 2 bases, with 8 bases between. Germline CDR1 reads MNHNS; CDR2 reads SASEGT. CDR3 size: 13 residues. As DNA, the CDR3 is TGTGCCAGCAGTGTAAGGCCAAACACTGAAGCTTTCTTT. It is translated as CASSVRPNTEAFF.

As for this clone: This same CDR3 is encoded by further DNA sequences in the sample. J is TRBJ1-6 and V is TRBV12-5; 8 positions agree with TRBD1. V was clipped by 5 bases and J by 9 bases; unmatched bases: 6. CDR1 is LGHNT, CDR2 FRNRAP, per germline. CDR3 length equals 14 residues. CDR3: CASGPGQGGSPLHF. CDR3 nucleotides: TGTGCTAGTGGTCCCGGACAGGGCGGTTCACCCCTCCACTTT.

Only one count was recorded for this clone. This chain uses TRBV18 with TRBJ1-2; TRBD1 might be the D (5 bases). Germline assignment: CDR1 KGHSH and CDR2 LQKENI. The CDR3 runs to 18 residues. Between the trimmed V and J ends, which lost 4 bases and 1 base, there was a span of 22 bases. CDR3 residues: CASSQGSGTRPGNYGYTF. In DNA, the CDR3 is TGTGCCAGCTCACAAGGCTCTGGGACTCGACCCGGTAACTATGGCTACACCTTC.

The rearrangement links TRBV10-1 to TRBJ2-3; D ambiguous. Germline assignment: CDR1 WNHNN and CDR2 SYGVQD (reference sequence). The CDR3 is 14 amino acids. V was shortened by 4 bases and J by 2 bases, with 10 bases between the two germline ends. The CDR3 sequence is CASSVIGPTDTQYF. The CDR3 nucleotides read TGCGCCAGCAGTGTGATAGGACCCACAGATACGCAGTATTTT.

This clone is medium-sized (0.01 to 0.1%) by share. V usage is TRBV7-2 and J usage is TRBJ1-2, with 9 bases lining up with TRBD1. This CDR3 has 13 residues. J gave up 8 bases and V 6 bases, and 7 bases lay outside the gene matches. Germline CDR1 and CDR2: SGHTA and FQGNSA. Here the CDR3 reads CASSGTGYLGYTF. The CDR3 coding sequence is TGTGCCAGCAGTGGGACAGGGTATCTCGGCTACACCTTC.

V and J are TRBV7-8 and TRBJ1-6; D remains ambiguous. Trimming took 1 base from V and 10 from J, leaving 11 bases between them. This CDR3 is built from 14 residues. Looked up from germline, CDR1 is SGHVS and CDR2 is FQNEAQ. The DNA for the CDR3 is TGTGCCAGCAGCTTAGTTGACACACAGTCACCCCTCCACTTT. This codes for CASSLVDTQSPLHF.

The chain uses TRBV12-5 and TRBJ2-1; TRBD1 aligns across 11 bases. This CDR3 has 17 residues. Germline V gene data show CDR1 as LGHNT and CDR2 as FRNRAP. J gave up 7 bases and V 5 bases, and 13 bases lay outside the gene matches. Here the CDR3 DNA reads TGTGCTAGTGGTATTTCGTCCGGGACAGGGGGAAGAAATGAGCAGTTCTTC. Its translation is CASGISSGTGGRNEQFF.

V and J are TRBV9 and TRBJ1-2; D possibly corresponds to TRBD1 (6 bases). The germline gives CDR1 SGDLS, CDR2 YYNGEE. This CDR3 is 15 amino acids long. V lost 4 bases to trimming and J lost 3 bases, with 16 bases between them. The chain's CDR3 is CASSFNRDYDYGYTF. The CDR3 coding sequence is TGTGCCAGCAGCTTTAACAGGGATTATGACTATGGCTACACCTTC.

The rearrangement uses TRBV9 and TRBJ2-7; TRBD1 agrees at 9 bases. This CDR3 is built from 15 residues. The germline gives CDR1 SGDLS, CDR2 YYNGEE. The V and J ends lost 2 bases and 3 bases, in that order; junction bases with no gene match: 6. The CDR3 is CASSVSGTGSYEQYF. CDR3 DNA sequence: TGTGCCAGCAGCGTTTCCGGGACAGGGAGCTACGAGCAGTACTTC. Based on the CDR3 plus reference TRBV9 and TRBJ2-7, the full variable domain is DSGVTQTPKHLITATGQRVTLRCSPRSGDLSVYWYQQSLDQGLQFLIQYYNGEERAKGNILERFSAQQFPDLHSELNLSSLELGDSALYFCASSVSGTGSYEQYFGPGTRLTVT.

This clone has more than one count but fewer than ten. J is TRBJ2-1 and V is TRBV5-1, with 8 bases lining up with TRBD1. CDR1 and CDR2 from the germline V gene are SGHRS and YFSETQ. The CDR3 is 15 amino acids. V trimming: 4 bases; J trimming: 8 bases; junction bases outside the gene matches: 11. The DNA of the CDR3 is TGCGCCAGCAGCAAAGGGACAGGCAAATCCGATGAGCAGTTCTTC. This translates into CASSKGTGKSDEQFF.

The V and J genes are TRBV29-1 and TRBJ1-1; D gene uncertain. The V end lost 0 bases, the J end lost 4 bases, and 6 bases lay between the germline ends. Germline CDR1 SQVTM, CDR2 ANQGSEA. The CDR3 length is 12 residues. The CDR3 nucleotides are TGCAGCGTTGAAGATGGTGTCACTGAAGCTTTCTTT. It specifies CSVEDGVTEAFF.

V is TRBV5-4 and J is TRBJ2-2; D possibly corresponds to TRBD2 (6 bases). This CDR3 spans 16 amino acids. The germline gives CDR1 SGHNT, CDR2 YYREEE (reference sequence). The ends were cut back, 4 bases at V and 5 bases at J, with 18 bases in the middle. The chain's CDR3 is CASSPGGGSGTGELFF. DNA of the CDR3: TGTGCCAGCAGCCCCGGTGGGGGGTCGGGGACCGGGGAGCTGTTTTTT.

There are a few counts of this clone. The identical CDR3 is also encoded by other nucleotide sequences in the sample. The V and J genes are TRBV6-6 and TRBJ1-5; D gene unclear. Trimming cost V 2 bases and J 3 bases, with 5 bases left between them. CDR3 length: 13 amino acids. Germline-derived CDR1 and CDR2 are MNHNY and SVGAGI (reference sequence). The CDR3 region has the DNA TGTGCCAGCAGTTACAGCCTCAATCAGCCCCAGCATTTT. Translation gives CASSYSLNQPQHF.

The chain's CDR3 is CASSLVVSGRGGSPLHF. For the CDR3, the DNA is TGTGCCAGCAGCTTAGTAGTAAGCGGCAGGGGAGGGTCACCCCTCCACTTT. This chain links TRBV7-9 with TRBJ1-6; TRBD1 might be the D (6 bases). The CDR3 consists of 17 residues. Germline CDR1 and CDR2: SEHNR and FQNEAQ (reference sequence). Between the trimmed V and J ends, which lost 1 base and 10 bases, there was a span of 20 bases.

The J gene is TRBJ1-2, the V gene TRBV15; D is uncertain. This CDR3 has 13 amino acids. Germline CDR1 and CDR2: LNHNV and YYDKDF (reference sequence). With 0 bases removed from V and 4 bases from J, the gap between germline ends came to 6 bases. This CDR3 reads CATSRESTYGYTF. The CDR3 region has the DNA TGTGCCACCAGCAGAGAATCTACCTATGGCTACACCTTC.

This clone is termed medium-sized. The V gene is TRBV23-1, the J gene TRBJ1-1; TRBD1 is a possible D gene (6 bases). TRBV23-1 is assigned to the ORF class and has an uncertain function. CDR3 size: 15 residues. Deletions cut 3 bases from V and 1 base from J, with 12 bases between. CDR3 amino acids: CASSQVPGQNTEAFF. The CDR3 DNA follows: TGCGCCAGCAGTCAGGTTCCGGGACAGAACACTGAAGCTTTCTTT.

The chain is built from TRBV28 and TRBJ1-1, with TRBD1 identical over 11 bases. The CDR3 has 14 residues. Germline lookup yields CDR1 MDHEN and CDR2 SYDVKM. With 7 bases clipped from V and 3 bases from J, the junction kept 4 bases outside the gene matches. Written as DNA, the CDR3 is TGTGCCAGCAACGGACAGGGGGCCGACACTGAAGCTTTCTTT. It specifies CASNGQGADTEAFF.

The rearrangement joins TRBV15 to TRBJ2-5; 10 nucleotides agree with TRBD2. Germline-derived CDR1 and CDR2 are LNHNV and YYDKDF (reference sequence). V dropped 5 bases and J dropped 5; count of bases not matched to a gene: 8. CDR3 length: 15 amino acids. CDR3 amino acids: CATSLGLASLETQYF. CDR3 DNA sequence: TGTGCCACCAGCCTGGGACTAGCGAGCTTGGAGACCCAGTACTTC.

This chain uses TRBV6-6 with TRBJ1-5, with D hard to call. Trimming left V 7 bases short and J 0 bases short, with 4 bases between. CDR1 is MNHNY and CDR2 is SVGAGI in the germline V gene (reference sequence). This CDR3 region has 12 residues. CDR3 nucleotide sequence: TGTGCCAGCACGGGTAGCAATCAGCCCCAGCATTTT. Amino acid sequence: CASTGSNQPQHF.

The chain employs TRBV25-1 and TRBJ2-5, with D possibly being TRBD2 (6 bases). Per germline, CDR1 MGHDK and CDR2 SYGVNS. With 5 bases removed from V and 2 bases from J, the gap between germline ends came to 18 bases. The CDR3 has 16 residues. The chain's CDR3 is CASSPPRRGNQETQYF. The CDR3 region has the DNA TGTGCCAGCAGTCCTCCAAGGAGGGGTAATCAAGAGACCCAGTACTTC.

The chain recombines TRBV30 with TRBJ1-3; no clear D gene. CDR1 GTSNPN and CDR2 SVGIG come from the germline V gene (reference sequence). The CDR3 extends over 11 amino acids. V was cut by 1 base and J by 4 bases, with 2 bases left in between. The CDR3 loop reads CAWSGGNTIYF. CDR3 nucleotide sequence: TGTGCCTGGAGTGGAGGAAACACCATATATTTT. Variable domain in full (rest from reference TRBV30 and TRBJ1-3): SQTIHQWPATLVQPVGSPLSLECTVEGTSNPNLYWYRQAAGRGLQLLFYSVGIGQISSEVPQNLSASRPQDRQFILSSKKLLLSDSGFYLCAWSGGNTIYFGEGSWLTVV.

The chain links TRBV11-2 to TRBJ2-1; D call uncertain. The CDR3 has 15 residues. The V gene's germline CDR1 is SGHAT and CDR2 FQNNGV. V lost 5 bases, J lost 2 bases, and 13 bases lay in between. The CDR3 reads CASSLRTGTYNEQFF. CDR3 DNA sequence: TGTGCCAGCAGCCTCCGGACCGGAACCTACAATGAGCAGTTCTTC.

This chain joins TRBV21-1 and TRBJ2-7; TRBD1 is the table's D call and was not checked against the DNA. TRBV21-1 counts as a pseudogene. The CDR3 is 18 amino acids. The CDR3 loop reads CASSWDFRDRANSYEQYF. For the CDR3, the DNA is TGTGCCAGCAGCTGGGACTTCCGGGACAGGGCCAACTCCTACGAGCAGTACTTC.

This clone was recorded a few times. The chain recombines TRBV7-2 with TRBJ2-5; the match to TRBD2 covers 8 bases. Trimming at V came to 3 bases and at J to 2 bases, leaving 5 bases not matched to a gene. This CDR3 spans 15 amino acids. Germline assignment: CDR1 SGHTA and CDR2 FQGNSA. The CDR3 DNA follows: TGTGCCAGCAGCTTCTCGGGACTAGGTCAAGAGACCCAGTACTTC. Protein sequence: CASSFSGLGQETQYF.